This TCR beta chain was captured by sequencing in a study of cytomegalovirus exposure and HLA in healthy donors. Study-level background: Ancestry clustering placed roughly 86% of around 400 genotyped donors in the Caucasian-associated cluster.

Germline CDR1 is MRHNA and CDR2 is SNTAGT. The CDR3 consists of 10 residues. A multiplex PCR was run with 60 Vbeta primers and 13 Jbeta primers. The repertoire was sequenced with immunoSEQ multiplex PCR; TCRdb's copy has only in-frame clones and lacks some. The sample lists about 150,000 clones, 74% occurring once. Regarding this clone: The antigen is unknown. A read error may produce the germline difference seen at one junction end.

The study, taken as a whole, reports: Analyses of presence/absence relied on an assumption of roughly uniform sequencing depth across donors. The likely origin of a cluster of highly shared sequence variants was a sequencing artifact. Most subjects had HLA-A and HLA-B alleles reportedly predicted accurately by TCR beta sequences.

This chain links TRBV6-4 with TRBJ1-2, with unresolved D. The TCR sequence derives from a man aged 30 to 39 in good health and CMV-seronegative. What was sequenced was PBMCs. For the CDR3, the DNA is TGTGCCAGCAGGGAACAGTGCGACCCCTTC. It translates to CASREQCDPF.